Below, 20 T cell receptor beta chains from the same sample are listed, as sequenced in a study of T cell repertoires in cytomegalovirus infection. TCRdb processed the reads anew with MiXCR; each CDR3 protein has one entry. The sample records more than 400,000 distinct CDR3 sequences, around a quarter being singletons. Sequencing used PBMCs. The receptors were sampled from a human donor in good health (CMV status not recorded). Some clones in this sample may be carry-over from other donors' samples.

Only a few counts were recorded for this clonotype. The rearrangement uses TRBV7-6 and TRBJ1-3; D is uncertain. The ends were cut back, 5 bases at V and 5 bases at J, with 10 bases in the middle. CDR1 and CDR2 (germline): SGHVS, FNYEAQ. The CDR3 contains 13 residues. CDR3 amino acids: CASSRDGRNTIYF. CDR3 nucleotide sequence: TGTGCCAGCAGCCGGGATGGGAGAAACACCATATATTTT.

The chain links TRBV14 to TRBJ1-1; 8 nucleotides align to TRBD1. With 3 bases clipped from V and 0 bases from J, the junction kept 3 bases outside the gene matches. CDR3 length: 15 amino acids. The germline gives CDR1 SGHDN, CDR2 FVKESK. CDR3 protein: CASSQRTGLNTEAFF. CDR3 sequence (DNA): TGTGCCAGCAGCCAGAGGACAGGGCTGAACACTGAAGCTTTCTTT.

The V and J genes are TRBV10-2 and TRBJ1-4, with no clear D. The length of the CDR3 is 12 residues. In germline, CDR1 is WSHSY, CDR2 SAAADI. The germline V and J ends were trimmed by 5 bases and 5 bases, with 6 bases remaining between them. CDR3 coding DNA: TGCGCCAGCAGTCGGAAGAATGAAAAACTGTTTTTT. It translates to CASSRKNEKLFF.

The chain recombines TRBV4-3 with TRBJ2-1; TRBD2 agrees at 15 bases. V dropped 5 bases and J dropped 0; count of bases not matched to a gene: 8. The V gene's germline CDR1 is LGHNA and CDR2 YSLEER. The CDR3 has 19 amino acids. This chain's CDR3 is CASSKGTSGRTVSYNEQFF. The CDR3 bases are TGCGCCAGCAGCAAAGGGACTAGCGGGAGGACCGTCTCCTACAATGAGCAGTTCTTC.

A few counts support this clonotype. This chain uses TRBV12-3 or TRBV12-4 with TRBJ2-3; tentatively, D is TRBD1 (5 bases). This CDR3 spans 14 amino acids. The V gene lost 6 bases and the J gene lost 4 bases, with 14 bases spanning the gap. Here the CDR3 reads CASSQGPGADTQYF. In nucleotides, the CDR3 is TGTGCCAGCAGCCAGGGCCCGGGCGCAGATACGCAGTATTTT.

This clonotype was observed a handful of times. The DNA for the CDR3 is TGTGCCAGCAGCTTAGGGGCCAGTAGTGGTGGTACGCAGTATTTT. This translates into CASSLGASSGGTQYF. The rearrangement uses TRBV7-2 and TRBJ2-3; D gene uncertain. V gave up 1 base and J gave up 8 bases, with 16 bases separating them. Per the germline V gene, CDR1 is SGHTA and CDR2 is FQGNSA. The CDR3 runs to 15 residues.

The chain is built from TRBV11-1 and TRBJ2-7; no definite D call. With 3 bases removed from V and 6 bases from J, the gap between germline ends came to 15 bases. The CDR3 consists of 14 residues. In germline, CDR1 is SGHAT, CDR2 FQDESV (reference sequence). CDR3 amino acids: CASSFSRPAREQYF. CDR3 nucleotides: TGTGCCAGCAGCTTTTCGCGGCCCGCCCGCGAGCAGTACTTC.

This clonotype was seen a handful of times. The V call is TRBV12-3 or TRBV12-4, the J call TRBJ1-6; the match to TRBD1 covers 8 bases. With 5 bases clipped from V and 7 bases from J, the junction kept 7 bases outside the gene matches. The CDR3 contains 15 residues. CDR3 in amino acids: CASSPGQGQNSPLHF. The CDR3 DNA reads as TGTGCCAGCAGTCCTGGACAGGGCCAAAATTCACCCCTCCACTTT.

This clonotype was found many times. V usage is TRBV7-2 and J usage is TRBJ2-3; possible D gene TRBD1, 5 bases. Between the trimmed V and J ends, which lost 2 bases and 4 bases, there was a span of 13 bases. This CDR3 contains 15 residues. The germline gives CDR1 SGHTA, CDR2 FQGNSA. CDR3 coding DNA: TGTGCCAGCAGCTTAAGTGGTCAGGGCCCAGATACGCAGTATTTT. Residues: CASSLSGQGPDTQYF. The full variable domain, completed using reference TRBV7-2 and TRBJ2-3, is GAGVSQSPSNKVTEKGKDVELRCDPISGHTALYWYRQSLGQGLEFLIYFQGNSAPDKSGLPSDRFSAERTGGSVSTLTIQRTQQEDSAVYLCASSLSGQGPDTQYFGPGTRLTVL.

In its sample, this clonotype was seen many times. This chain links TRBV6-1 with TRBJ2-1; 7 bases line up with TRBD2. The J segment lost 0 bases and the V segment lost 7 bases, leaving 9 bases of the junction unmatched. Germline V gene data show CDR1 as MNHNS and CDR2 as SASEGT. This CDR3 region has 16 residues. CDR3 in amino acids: CASTRERTSSYNEQFF. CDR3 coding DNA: TGTGCCAGCACCCGAGAGAGGACTAGCTCCTACAATGAGCAGTTCTTC.

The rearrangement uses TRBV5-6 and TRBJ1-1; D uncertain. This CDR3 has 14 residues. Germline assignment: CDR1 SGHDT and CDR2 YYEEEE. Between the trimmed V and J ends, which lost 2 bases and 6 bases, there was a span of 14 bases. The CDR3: CASSFMGVLPEAFF. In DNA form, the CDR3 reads TGTGCCAGCAGCTTCATGGGTGTTCTCCCTGAAGCTTTCTTT.

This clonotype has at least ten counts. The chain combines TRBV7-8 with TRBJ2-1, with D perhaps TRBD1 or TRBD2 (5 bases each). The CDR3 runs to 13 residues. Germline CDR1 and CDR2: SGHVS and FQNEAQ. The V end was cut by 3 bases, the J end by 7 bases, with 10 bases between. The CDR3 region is CASSLLGPNEQFF. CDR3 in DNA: TGTGCCAGCAGCTTGTTGGGACCGAATGAGCAGTTCTTC.

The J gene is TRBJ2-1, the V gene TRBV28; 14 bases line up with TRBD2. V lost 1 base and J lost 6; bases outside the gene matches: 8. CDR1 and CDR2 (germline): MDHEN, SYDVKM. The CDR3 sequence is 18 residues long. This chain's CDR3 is CASSLLGLAGGGSNEQFF. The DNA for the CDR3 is TGTGCCAGCAGTTTATTAGGACTAGCGGGAGGAGGGAGCAATGAGCAGTTCTTC.

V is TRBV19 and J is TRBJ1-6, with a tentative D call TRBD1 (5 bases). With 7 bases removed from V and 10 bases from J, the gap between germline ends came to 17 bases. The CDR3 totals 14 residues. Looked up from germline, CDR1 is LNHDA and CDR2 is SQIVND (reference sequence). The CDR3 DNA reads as TGTGCCAGTACCGACCGGCAGGGAACGTCACCCCTCCACTTT. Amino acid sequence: CASTDRQGTSPLHF.

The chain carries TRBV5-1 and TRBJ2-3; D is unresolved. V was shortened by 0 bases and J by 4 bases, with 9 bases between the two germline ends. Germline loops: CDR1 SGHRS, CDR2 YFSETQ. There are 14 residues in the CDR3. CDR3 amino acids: CASSLELGPDTQYF. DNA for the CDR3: TGCGCCAGCAGCTTGGAACTGGGCCCAGATACGCAGTATTTT.

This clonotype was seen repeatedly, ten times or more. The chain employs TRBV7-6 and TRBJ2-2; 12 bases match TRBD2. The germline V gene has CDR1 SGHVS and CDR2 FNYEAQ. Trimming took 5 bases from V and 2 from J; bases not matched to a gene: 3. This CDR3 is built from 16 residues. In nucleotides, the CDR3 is TGTGCCAGCAGCCAACTAGCGGGGGGAAACACCGGGGAGCTGTTTTTT. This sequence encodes CASSQLAGGNTGELFF. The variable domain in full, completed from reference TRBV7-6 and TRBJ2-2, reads GAGVSQSPRYKVTKRGQDVALRCDPISGHVSLYWYRQALGQGPEFLTYFNYEAQQDKSGLPNDRFSAERPEGSISTLTIQRTEQRDSAMYRCASSQLAGGNTGELFFGEGSRLTVL.

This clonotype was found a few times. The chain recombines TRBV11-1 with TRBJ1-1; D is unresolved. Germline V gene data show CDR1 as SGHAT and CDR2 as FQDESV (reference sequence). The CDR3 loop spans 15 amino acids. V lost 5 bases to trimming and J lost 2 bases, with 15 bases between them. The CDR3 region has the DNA TGTGCCAGCAGCCTTAAACGGGGTGCCAACACTGAAGCTTTCTTT. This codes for CASSLKRGANTEAFF.

CDR3 amino acids: CASSLVGRAGSSNQPQHF. The CDR3 DNA sequence: TGTGCCAGCAGCTTAGTTGGACGGGCAGGGTCGAGCAATCAGCCCCAGCATTTT. The chain is built from TRBV11-3 and TRBJ1-5; possibly TRBD1 for D (5 bases). The CDR3 covers 18 residues. Germline values: CDR1 SGHNT, CDR2 YENEEA. The V end lost 1 base, the J end lost 1 base, and 17 bases lay between the germline ends.

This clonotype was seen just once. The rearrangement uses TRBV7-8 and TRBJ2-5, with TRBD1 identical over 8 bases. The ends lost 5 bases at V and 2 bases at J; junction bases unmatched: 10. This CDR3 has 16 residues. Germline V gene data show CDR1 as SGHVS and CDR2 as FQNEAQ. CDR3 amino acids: CASSRKGYRGQETQYF. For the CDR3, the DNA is TGTGCCAGCAGCCGAAAGGGTTACAGGGGGCAAGAGACCCAGTACTTC.

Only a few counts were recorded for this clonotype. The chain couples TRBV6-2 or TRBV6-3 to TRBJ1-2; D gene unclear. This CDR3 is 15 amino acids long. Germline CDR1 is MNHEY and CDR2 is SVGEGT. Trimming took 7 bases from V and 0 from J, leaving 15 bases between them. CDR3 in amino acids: CASTSALGANYGYTF. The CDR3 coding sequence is TGTGCCAGCACCTCGGCTTTGGGAGCTAACTATGGCTACACCTTC.